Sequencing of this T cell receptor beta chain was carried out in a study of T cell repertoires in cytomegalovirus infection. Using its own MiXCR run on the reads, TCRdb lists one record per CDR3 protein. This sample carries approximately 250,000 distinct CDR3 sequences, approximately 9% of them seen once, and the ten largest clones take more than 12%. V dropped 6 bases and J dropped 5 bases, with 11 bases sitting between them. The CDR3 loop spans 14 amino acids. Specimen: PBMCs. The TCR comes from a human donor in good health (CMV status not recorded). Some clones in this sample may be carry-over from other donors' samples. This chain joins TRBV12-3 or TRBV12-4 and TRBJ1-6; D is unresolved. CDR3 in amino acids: CASSKAGHNSPLHF. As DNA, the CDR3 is TGTGCCAGCAGCAAGGCCGGGCATAATTCACCCCTCCACTTT.